The next 2 T cell receptor beta chains were all read from a single sample in a study of CD8 T cells in ankylosing spondylitis (dated by TCRdb to 2016 to 2017). The receptor library was made with 5' RACE. Sequencing took place on an Illumina HiSeq 2500. The public reads were reanalyzed by TCRdb: fastp trimming at Q25, MiXCR alignment, in-frame beta chains only. A single entry per CDR3 protein holds the most common genes and DNA from its merged rows. The sample contains around 250,000 distinct CDR3 sequences, 15% to 20% of them found a single time. Less than 35% of the sample lies in the top ten. The sample taken for sequencing was blood, either unsorted or a sorted T cell fraction (not recorded which). Receptor source: a male donor with ankylosing spondylitis or in good health (not recorded which).

This clonotype was detected only a few times. V is TRBV20-1 and J is TRBJ1-5; the match to TRBD1 covers 8 bases. Trimming cost V 1 base and J 9 bases; bases outside gene matches: 11. Germline loops: CDR1 DFQATT, CDR2 SNEGSKA (reference sequence). The CDR3 runs to 15 residues. The CDR3 sequence is CSARVGQELVGPQHF. As DNA, the CDR3 is TGCAGTGCTAGAGTGGGACAGGAGTTGGTGGGGCCCCAGCATTTT.

This rearrangement joins TRBV2 to TRBJ2-5, with 9 bases identical to TRBD1. Germline assignment: CDR1 SNHLY and CDR2 FYNNEI. This CDR3 spans 15 amino acids. After removal of 11 bases from V and 1 base from J, the junction contained 11 bases not matched to a gene. The CDR3 region has the DNA TGTGCCGGATTGTCGGGACAGGGCTCCCAAGAGACCCAGTACTTC. It is translated as CAGLSGQGSQETQYF.